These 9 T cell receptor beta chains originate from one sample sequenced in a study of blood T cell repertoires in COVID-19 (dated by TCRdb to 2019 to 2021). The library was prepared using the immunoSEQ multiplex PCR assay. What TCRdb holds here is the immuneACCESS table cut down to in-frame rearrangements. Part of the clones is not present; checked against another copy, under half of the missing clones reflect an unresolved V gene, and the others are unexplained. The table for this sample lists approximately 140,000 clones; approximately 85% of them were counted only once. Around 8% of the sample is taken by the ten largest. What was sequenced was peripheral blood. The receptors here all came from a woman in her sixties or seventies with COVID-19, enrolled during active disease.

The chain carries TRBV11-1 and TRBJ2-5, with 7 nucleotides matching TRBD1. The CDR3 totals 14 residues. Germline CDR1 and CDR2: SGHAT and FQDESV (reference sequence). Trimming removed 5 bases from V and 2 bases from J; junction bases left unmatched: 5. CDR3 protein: CASSTRTGQETQYF. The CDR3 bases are TGTGCCAGCAGCACCCGGACAGGACAAGAGACCCAGTACTTC. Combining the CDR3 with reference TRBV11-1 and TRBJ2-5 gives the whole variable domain EAEVAQSPRYKITEKSQAVAFWCDPISGHATLYWYRQILGQGPELLVQFQDESVVDDSQLPKDRFSAERLKGVDSTLKIQPAELGDSAMYLCASSTRTGQETQYFGPGTRLLVL.

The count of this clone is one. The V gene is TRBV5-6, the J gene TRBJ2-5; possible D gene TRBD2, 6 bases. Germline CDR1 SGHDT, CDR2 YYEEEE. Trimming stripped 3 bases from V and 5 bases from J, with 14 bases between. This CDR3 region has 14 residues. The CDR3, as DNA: TGTGCCAGCAGCTGGAGGGCCGGGCCGGAGACCCAGTACTTC. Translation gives CASSWRAGPETQYF.

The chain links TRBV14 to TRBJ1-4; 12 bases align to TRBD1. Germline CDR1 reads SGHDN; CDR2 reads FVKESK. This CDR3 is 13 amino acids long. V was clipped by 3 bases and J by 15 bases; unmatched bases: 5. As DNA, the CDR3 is TGTGCCAGCAGCCATGGGACAGGGGGCCTCTTGTTTTTT. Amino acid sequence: CASSHGTGGLLFF.

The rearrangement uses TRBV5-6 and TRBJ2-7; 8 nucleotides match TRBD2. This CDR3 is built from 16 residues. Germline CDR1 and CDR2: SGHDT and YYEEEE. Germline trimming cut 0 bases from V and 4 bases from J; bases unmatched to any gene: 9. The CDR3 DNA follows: TGTGCCAGCAGCTTGGGCAGCGGGGGCGGACCATACGAGCAGTACTTC. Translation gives CASSLGSGGGPYEQYF.

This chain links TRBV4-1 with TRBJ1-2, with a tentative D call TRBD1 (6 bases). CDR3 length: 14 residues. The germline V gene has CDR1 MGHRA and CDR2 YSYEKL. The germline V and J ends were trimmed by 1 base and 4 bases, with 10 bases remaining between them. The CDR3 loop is CASSQVGASYGYTF. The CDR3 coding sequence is TGCGCCAGCAGCCAAGTGGGGGCAAGCTATGGCTACACCTTC.

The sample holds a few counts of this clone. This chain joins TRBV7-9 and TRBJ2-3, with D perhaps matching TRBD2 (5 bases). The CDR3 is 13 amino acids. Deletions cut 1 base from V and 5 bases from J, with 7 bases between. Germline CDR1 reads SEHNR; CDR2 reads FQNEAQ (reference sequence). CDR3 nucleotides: TGTGCCAGCAGCTTAGGGAGGCGAGATACGCAGTATTTT. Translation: CASSLGRRDTQYF.

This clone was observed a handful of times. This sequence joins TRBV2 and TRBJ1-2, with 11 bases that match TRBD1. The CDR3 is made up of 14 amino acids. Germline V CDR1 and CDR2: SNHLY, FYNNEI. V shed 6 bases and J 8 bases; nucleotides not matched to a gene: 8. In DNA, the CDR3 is TGTGCCAGCAGAGCCGGGACAGGGGGTAGCGGCTACACCTTC. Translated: CASRAGTGGSGYTF.

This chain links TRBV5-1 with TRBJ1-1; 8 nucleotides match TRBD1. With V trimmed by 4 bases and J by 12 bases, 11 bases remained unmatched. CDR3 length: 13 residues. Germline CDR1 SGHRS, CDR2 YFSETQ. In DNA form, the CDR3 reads TGCGCCAGCAGCGCCGGACAGGGCCAGCGCCCTTTCTTT. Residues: CASSAGQGQRPFF.

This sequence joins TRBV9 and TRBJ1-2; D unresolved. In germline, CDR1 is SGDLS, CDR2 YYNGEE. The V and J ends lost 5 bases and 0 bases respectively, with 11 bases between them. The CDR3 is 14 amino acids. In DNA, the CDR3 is TGTGCCAGCAGTTTAGACACTCCTAACTATGGCTACACCTTC. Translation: CASSLDTPNYGYTF.